The rows below give T cell receptor beta chains drawn from one sample of a study of T cells in Graves' hyperthyroidism and ophthalmopathy. TCRdb called the multiplex PCR reads again in MiXCR, with one record for every CDR3 protein. The top ten hold 34% of the sample, which has roughly 350,000 distinct CDR3 sequences, roughly an eighth seen once. The sample was blood. The receptors here all came from a woman in her forties with Graves' ophthalmopathy. CDR3s include the opening cysteine and the closing phenylalanine or tryptophan. A D gene is named only where the DNA matches it firmly. The size of a clone is reported for some rows only, either as once, few or many, or as a class for expanded clones.

d_call j_call v_call clone_size cdr3_nt cdr3_aa
NA TRBJ1-1 TRBV20-1 many TGCAGTGCTAGGCGCAGCCCGAGGGACACTGAAGCTTTCTTT CSARRSPRDTEAFF
TRBD1 TRBJ2-1 TRBV11-2 NA TGTGCCAGCAGCTTAGCCACAACCCTGGGACAGGGACGGGAGCAGTTCTTC CASSLATTLGQGREQFF
TRBD2 TRBJ2-7 TRBV6-7 NA TGTGCCAGCAGTTGGGGGGGGGGGGTCTACAATGAGCAGTACTTC CASSWGGGVYNEQYF
NA TRBJ1-1 TRBV3-1 many TGTGCCAGCAGCCAAGGGGCGTGGGGCACTGAAGCTTTCTTT CASSQGAWGTEAFF
NA TRBJ1-1 TRBV20-1 few TGCAGTGCGTTACACCTGAACACTGAAGCTTTCTTT CSALHLNTEAFF
TRBD2 TRBJ2-2 TRBV14 few TGTGCCAGCAGTTGGACTAGCGGATCCGGGGAGCTGTTTTTT CASSWTSGSGELFF
NA TRBJ1-1 TRBV20-1 many TGCAGTGCTAGTGAGTCCCAGGGCCGCACTGAAGCTTTCTTT CSASESQGRTEAFF
NA TRBJ1-1 TRBV30 NA TGTGCCTGGGGGGGCTCGCGGAACACTGAAGCTTTCTTT CAWGGSRNTEAFF
NA TRBJ2-2 TRBV2 many TGTGCCAGCAGTGAAACAGGATCTAGAACCGGGGAGCTGTTTTTT CASSETGSRTGELFF
NA TRBJ1-2 TRBV15 NA TGTGCCACCAGCAGAGATAGGACAGCCTATGGCTACACCTTC CATSRDRTAYGYTF
NA TRBJ2-7 TRBV4-1 many TGCGCCAGCAGCCAGTACGTTGTTTACGAGCAGTACTTC CASSQYVVYEQYF
NA TRBJ2-3 TRBV20-1 NA TGCAGTGCTAGACCACCCTGGGGAGATACGCAGTATTTT CSARPPWGDTQYF
NA TRBJ1-1 TRBV18 NA TGTGCCAGCTCACCTAGGGGTTGGGCAGAGACTGAAGCTTCCTTT CASSPRGWAETEASF
NA TRBJ1-4 TRBV12-3/TRBV12-4 few TGTGCCAGCAGGCACGATCCCAATGAAAAACTGTTTTTT CASRHDPNEKLFF